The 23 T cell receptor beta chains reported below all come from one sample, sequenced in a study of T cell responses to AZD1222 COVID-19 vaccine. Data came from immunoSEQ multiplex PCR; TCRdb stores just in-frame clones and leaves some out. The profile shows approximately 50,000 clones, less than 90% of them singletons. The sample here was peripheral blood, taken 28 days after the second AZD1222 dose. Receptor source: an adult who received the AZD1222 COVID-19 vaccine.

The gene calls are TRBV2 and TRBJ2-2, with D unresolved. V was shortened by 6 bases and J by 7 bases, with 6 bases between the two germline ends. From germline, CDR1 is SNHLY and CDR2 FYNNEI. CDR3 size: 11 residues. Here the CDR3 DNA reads TGTGCCAGCAGGTATCACGGGGAGCTGTTTTTT. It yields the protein CASRYHGELFF.

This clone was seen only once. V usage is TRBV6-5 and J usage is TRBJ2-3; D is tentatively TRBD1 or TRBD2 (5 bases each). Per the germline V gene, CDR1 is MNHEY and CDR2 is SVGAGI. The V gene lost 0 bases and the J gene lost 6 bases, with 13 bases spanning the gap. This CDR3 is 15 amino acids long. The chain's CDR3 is CASSYSRGAVDTQYF. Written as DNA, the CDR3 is TGTGCCAGCAGTTACTCACGAGGGGCGGTGGATACGCAGTATTTT.

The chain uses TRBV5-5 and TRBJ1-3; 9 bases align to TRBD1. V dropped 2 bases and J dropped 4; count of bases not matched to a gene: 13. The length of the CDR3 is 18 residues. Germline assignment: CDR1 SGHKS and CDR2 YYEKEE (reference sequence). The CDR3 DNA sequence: TGTGCCAGCAGCTTTAGGCCACCTTCGACAGGGGGAGGAAACACCATATATTTT. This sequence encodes CASSFRPPSTGGGNTIYF.

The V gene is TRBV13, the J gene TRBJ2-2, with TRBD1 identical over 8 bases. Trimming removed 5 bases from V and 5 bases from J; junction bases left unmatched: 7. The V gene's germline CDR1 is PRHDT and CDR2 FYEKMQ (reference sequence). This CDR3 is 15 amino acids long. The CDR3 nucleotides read TGTGCCAGCAGCACAGGGGGACGAGGAACCGGGGAGCTGTTTTTT. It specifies CASSTGGRGTGELFF.

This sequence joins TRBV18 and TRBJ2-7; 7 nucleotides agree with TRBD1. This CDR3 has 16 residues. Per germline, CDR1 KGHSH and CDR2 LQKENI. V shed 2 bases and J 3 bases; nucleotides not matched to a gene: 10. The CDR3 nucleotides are TGTGCCAGCTCACCATCAATTAGGGGGCAACACTACGAGCAGTACTTC. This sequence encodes CASSPSIRGQHYEQYF.

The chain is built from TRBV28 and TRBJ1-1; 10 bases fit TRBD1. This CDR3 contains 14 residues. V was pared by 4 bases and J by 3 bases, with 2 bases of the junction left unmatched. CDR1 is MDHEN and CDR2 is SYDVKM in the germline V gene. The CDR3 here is CASSSGQGDTEAFF. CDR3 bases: TGTGCCAGCAGTTCCGGACAGGGGGACACTGAAGCTTTCTTT.

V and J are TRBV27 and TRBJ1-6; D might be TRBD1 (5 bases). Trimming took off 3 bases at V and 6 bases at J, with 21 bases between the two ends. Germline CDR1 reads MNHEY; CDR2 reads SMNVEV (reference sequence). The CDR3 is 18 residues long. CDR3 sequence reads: CASSFIGVGPVRNSPLHF. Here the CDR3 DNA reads TGTGCCAGCAGTTTCATAGGGGTCGGTCCAGTCCGTAATTCACCCCTCCACTTT.

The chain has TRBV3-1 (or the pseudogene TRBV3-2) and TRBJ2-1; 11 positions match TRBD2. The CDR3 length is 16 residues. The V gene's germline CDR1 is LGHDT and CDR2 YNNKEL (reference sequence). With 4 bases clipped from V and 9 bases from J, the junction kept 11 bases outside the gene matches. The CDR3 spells CASSPSGLAAHSEQFF. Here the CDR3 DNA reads TGTGCCAGCAGCCCCTCGGGACTAGCGGCCCATAGTGAGCAGTTCTTC.

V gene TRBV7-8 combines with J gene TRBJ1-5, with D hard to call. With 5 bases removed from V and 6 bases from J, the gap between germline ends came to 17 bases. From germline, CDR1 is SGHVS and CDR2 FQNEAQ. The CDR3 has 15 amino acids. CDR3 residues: CASSPRRAISQPQHF. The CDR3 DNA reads TGTGCCAGCAGCCCCCGTCGGGCGATCAGTCAGCCCCAGCATTTT.

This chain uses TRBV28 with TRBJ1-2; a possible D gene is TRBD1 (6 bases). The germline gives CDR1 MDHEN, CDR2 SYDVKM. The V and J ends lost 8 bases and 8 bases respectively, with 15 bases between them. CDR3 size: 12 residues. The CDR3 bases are TGTGCCAGCGAGATGGGGGCTGGGGGCTACACCTTC. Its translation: CASEMGAGGYTF.

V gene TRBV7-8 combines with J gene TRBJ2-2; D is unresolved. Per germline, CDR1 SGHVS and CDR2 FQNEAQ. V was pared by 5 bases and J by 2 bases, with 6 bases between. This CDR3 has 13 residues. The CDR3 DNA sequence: TGTGCCAGCAGCCGACTTAACACCGGGGAGCTGTTTTTT. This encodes CASSRLNTGELFF.

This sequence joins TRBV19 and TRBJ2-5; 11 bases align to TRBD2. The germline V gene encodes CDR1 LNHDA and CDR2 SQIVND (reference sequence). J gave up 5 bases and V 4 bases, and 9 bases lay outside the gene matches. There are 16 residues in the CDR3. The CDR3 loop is CASSRIAGGRWETQYF. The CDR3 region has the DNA TGTGCCAGTAGTAGAATAGCGGGAGGGCGGTGGGAGACCCAGTACTTC.

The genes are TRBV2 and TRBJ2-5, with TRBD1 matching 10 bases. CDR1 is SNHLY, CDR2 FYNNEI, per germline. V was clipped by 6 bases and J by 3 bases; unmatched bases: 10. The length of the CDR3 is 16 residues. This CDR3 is CASRDLPGTGEETQYF. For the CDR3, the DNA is TGTGCCAGCAGAGACCTTCCCGGGACAGGGGAAGAGACCCAGTACTTC.

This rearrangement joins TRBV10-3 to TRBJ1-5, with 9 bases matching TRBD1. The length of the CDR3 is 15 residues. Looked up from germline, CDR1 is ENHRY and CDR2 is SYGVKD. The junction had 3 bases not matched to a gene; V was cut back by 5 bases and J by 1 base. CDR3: CAISSQGASNQPQHF. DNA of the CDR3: TGTGCCATCAGTTCACAGGGGGCCAGCAATCAGCCCCAGCATTTT.

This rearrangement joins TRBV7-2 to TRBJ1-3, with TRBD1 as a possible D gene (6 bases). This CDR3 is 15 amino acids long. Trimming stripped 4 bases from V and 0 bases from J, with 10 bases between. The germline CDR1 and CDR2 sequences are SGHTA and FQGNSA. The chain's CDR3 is CASSSRTASGNTIYF. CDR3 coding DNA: TGTGCCAGCAGCTCAAGGACAGCCTCTGGAAACACCATATATTTT.

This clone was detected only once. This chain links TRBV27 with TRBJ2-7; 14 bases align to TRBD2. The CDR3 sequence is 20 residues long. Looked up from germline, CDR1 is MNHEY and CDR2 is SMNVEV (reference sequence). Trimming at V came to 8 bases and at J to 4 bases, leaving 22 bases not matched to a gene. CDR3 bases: TGTGCCAGCCTACCCAGATCGCCGGGACTAGCGGGAGAAGGGTGGTACGAGCAGTACTTC. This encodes CASLPRSPGLAGEGWYEQYF.

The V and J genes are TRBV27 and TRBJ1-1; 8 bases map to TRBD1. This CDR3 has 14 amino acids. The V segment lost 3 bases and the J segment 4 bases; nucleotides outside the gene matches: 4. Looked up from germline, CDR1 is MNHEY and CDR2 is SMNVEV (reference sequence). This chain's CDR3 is CASSFHDRGTEAFF. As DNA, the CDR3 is TGTGCCAGCAGTTTCCATGACAGGGGCACTGAAGCTTTCTTT.

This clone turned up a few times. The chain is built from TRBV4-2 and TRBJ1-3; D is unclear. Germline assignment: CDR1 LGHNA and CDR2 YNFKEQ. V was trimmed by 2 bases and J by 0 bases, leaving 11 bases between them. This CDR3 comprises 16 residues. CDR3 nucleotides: TGTGCCAGCAGCCAAATTAATACCAACTCTGGAAACACCATATATTTT. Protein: CASSQINTNSGNTIYF.

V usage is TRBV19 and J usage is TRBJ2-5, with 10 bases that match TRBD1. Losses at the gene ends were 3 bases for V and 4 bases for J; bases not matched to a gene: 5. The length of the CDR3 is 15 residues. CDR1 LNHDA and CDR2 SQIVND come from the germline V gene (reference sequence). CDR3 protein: CASSIGTGDGETQYF. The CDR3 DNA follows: TGTGCCAGTAGTATCGGGACAGGGGACGGAGAGACCCAGTACTTC.

CDR3 protein: CATSRGGTGVNTEAFF. Written as DNA, the CDR3 is TGTGCCACCAGCAGAGGGGGGACAGGGGTGAACACTGAAGCTTTCTTT. The chain combines TRBV15 with TRBJ1-1; TRBD1 agrees at 10 bases. Germline CDR1 and CDR2: LNHNV and YYDKDF (reference sequence). V lost 1 base to trimming and J lost 0 bases; unmatched junction nucleotides: 2. The CDR3 has 16 residues. Full variable domain (remainder filled in from reference TRBV15 and TRBJ1-1): DAMVIQNPRYQVTQFGKPVTLSCSQTLNHNVMYWYQQKSSQAPKLLFHYYDKDFNNEADTPDNFQSRRPNTSFCFLDIRSPGLGDTAMYLCATSRGGTGVNTEAFFGQGTRLTVV.

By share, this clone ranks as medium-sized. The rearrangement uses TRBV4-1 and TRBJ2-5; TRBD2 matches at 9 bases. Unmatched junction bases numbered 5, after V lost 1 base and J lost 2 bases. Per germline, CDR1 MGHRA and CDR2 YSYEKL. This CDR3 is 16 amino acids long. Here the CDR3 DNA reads TGCGCCAGCAGCCAAGCCCTGGGACTAGCACAAGAGACCCAGTACTTC. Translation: CASSQALGLAQETQYF.

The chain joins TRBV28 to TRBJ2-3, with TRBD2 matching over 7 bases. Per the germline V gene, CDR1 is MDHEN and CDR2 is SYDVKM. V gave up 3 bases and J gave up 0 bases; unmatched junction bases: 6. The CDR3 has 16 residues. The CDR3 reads CASSLSASGSTDTQYF. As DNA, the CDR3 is TGTGCCAGCAGTTTGTCGGCTAGCGGAAGCACAGATACGCAGTATTTT.

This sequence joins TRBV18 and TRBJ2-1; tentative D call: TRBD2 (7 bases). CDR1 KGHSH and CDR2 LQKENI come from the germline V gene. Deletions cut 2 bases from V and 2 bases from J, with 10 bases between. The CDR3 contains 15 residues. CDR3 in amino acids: CASSPGGGAYNEQFF. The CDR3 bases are TGTGCCAGCTCACCAGGGGGGGGCGCCTACAATGAGCAGTTCTTC.